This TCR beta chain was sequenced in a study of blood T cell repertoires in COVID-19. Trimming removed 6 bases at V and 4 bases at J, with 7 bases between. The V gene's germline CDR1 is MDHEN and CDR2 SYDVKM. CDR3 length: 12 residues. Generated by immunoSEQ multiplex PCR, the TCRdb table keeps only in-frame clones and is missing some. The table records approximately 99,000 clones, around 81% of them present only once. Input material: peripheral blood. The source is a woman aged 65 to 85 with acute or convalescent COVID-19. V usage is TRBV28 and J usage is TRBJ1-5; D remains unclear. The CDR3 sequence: CASRNSNQPQHF. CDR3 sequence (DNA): TGTGCCAGCAGAAATTCTAATCAGCCCCAGCATTTT.